The 27 T cell receptor beta chains in this list originate from one sample, sequenced in a study of cytomegalovirus exposure and HLA in healthy donors. 13 Jbeta primers and 60 Vbeta primers were used for the PCR. Sequencing was performed with immunoSEQ multiplex PCR; in TCRdb, only in-frame clones are kept and a portion is missing. The sample has 35,000 to 40,000 clones, roughly four fifths seen once. Input material: PBMCs. These receptors originate from a woman aged 25 to 39 in good health and CMV-seropositive.

The V call is TRBV7-3, the J call TRBJ2-7; 8 bases are a match to TRBD2. Germline CDR1 and CDR2: SGHTA and FQGTGA. The V gene end was trimmed by 4 bases and the J gene end by 6 bases; junction bases not matched to a gene: 8. This CDR3 has 14 residues. CDR3 bases: TGTGCCAGCAGCTCCACCGGGGGGGTCTTCGAGCAGTACTTC. The encoded protein is CASSSTGGVFEQYF.

The chain is built from TRBV7-3 and TRBJ2-2; D gene unclear. There are 13 residues in the CDR3. V shed 5 bases and J shed 1 base, with 5 bases lying between them. Germline V CDR1 and CDR2: SGHTA, FQGTGA. The CDR3 loop reads CASSPLNTGELFF. DNA of the CDR3: TGTGCCAGCAGCCCTCTGAACACCGGGGAGCTGTTTTTT.

This clone turned up a few times. The rearrangement joins TRBV27 to TRBJ1-4; tentatively, D is TRBD1 (6 bases). This CDR3 is 13 amino acids long. Trimming pared 5 bases from V and 6 bases from J, leaving 10 bases between. In germline, CDR1 is MNHEY, CDR2 SMNVEV (reference sequence). The CDR3 protein is CASSPTGHEKLFF. CDR3 DNA: TGTGCCAGCAGTCCGACAGGTCATGAAAAACTGTTTTTT.

The chain carries TRBV5-6 and TRBJ2-1; TRBD2 agrees at 13 bases. V gave up 3 bases and J gave up 0 bases; unmatched junction bases: 9. Germline CDR1 SGHDT, CDR2 YYEEEE. The CDR3 length is 19 residues. The CDR3 is CASSSGGLAGLSSYNEQFF. Written as DNA, the CDR3 is TGTGCCAGCAGCTCTGGGGGACTAGCGGGATTGAGCTCCTACAATGAGCAGTTCTTC.

The chain joins TRBV9 to TRBJ1-1; D remains ambiguous. Germline V gene data show CDR1 as SGDLS and CDR2 as YYNGEE. This CDR3 has 14 amino acids. Trimming took off 4 bases at V and 5 bases at J, with 15 bases between the two ends. In nucleotides, the CDR3 is TGTGCCAGCAGCCCCTCGGGAGGGCTTACTGAAGCTTTCTTT. Its protein product is CASSPSGGLTEAFF.

This chain joins TRBV5-4 and TRBJ1-2; D call uncertain. Trimming left V 2 bases short and J 8 bases short, with 10 bases between. CDR1 is SGHNT and CDR2 is YYREEE in the germline V gene (reference sequence). CDR3 size: 12 residues. CDR3 DNA: TGTGCCAGCAGCTTCCAGGCGCACGGCTACACCTTC. It codes for CASSFQAHGYTF.

The chain combines TRBV28 with TRBJ2-3, with TRBD1 matching over 8 bases. Trimming cost V 5 bases and J 0 bases; bases outside gene matches: 13. There are 18 residues in the CDR3. Germline V CDR1 and CDR2: MDHEN, SYDVKM. CDR3 in amino acids: CASSPWTGRTTSTDTQYF. For the CDR3, the DNA is TGTGCCAGCAGTCCCTGGACAGGGCGGACTACTAGCACAGATACGCAGTATTTT. The full variable domain, with the rest looked up from reference TRBV28 and TRBJ2-3, is DVKVTQSSRYLVKRTGEKVFLECVQDMDHENMFWYRQDPGLGLRLIYFSYDVKMKEKGDIPEGYSVSREKKERFSLILESASTNQTSMYLCASSPWTGRTTSTDTQYFGPGTRLTVL.

The chain recombines TRBV5-5 with TRBJ2-5, with D possibly TRBD1 on 6 matching bases. CDR1 is SGHKS, CDR2 YYEKEE, per germline (reference sequence). Trimming took 5 bases from V and 0 from J, leaving 11 bases between them. The CDR3 has 14 amino acids. The CDR3 loop is CASSSGQNQETQYF. CDR3 bases: TGTGCCAGCAGTTCAGGACAGAACCAAGAGACCCAGTACTTC.

The chain couples TRBV6-1 to TRBJ2-3, with D perhaps matching TRBD2 (6 bases). Per the germline V gene, CDR1 is MNHNS and CDR2 is SASEGT. Trimming took off 0 bases at V and 5 bases at J, with 18 bases between the two ends. The CDR3 sequence is 17 residues long. CDR3 loop: CASSEASGTISGDTQYF. DNA of the CDR3: TGTGCCAGCAGTGAAGCTAGCGGTACCATATCGGGAGATACGCAGTATTTT.

V is TRBV2 and J is TRBJ2-1, with D possibly matching TRBD2 (5 bases). The germline gives CDR1 SNHLY, CDR2 FYNNEI. Between the trimmed V and J ends, which lost 7 bases and 2 bases, there was a span of 9 bases. This CDR3 has 13 amino acids. The CDR3 loop is CASTGETYNEQFF. The CDR3, as DNA: TGTGCCAGCACCGGGGAAACCTACAATGAGCAGTTCTTC.

This rearrangement joins TRBV19 to TRBJ2-5; 16 nucleotides agree with TRBD2. The V segment lost 3 bases and the J segment 7 bases; nucleotides outside the gene matches: 5. The CDR3 is 16 residues long. Germline assignment: CDR1 LNHDA and CDR2 SQIVND (reference sequence). The DNA for the CDR3 is TGTGCCAGTAGTATGGGACTAGCGGGGGGGTCTTCGACCCAGTACTTC. Its protein product is CASSMGLAGGSSTQYF.

The V call is TRBV12-5, the J call TRBJ1-6; D gene ambiguous. From germline, CDR1 is LGHNT and CDR2 FRNRAP. V was pared by 4 bases and J by 7 bases, with 11 bases between. The CDR3 is 14 amino acids. The CDR3 reads CASGSLDRNSPLHF. The CDR3 DNA reads TGTGCTAGTGGTTCTTTAGATCGGAATTCACCCCTCCACTTT.

This chain connects TRBV2 to TRBJ2-7; TRBD1 matches at 12 bases. The CDR3 consists of 14 residues. V trimming: 5 bases; J trimming: 4 bases; junction bases outside the gene matches: 3. The germline V gene encodes CDR1 SNHLY and CDR2 FYNNEI. The CDR3 loop is CASSSGQGAYEQYF. Here the CDR3 DNA reads TGTGCCAGCAGTTCGGGACAGGGGGCGTACGAGCAGTACTTC.

This chain joins TRBV2 and TRBJ2-1, with TRBD2 matching 7 bases. CDR3 size: 16 residues. Per germline, CDR1 SNHLY and CDR2 FYNNEI. Trimming took 6 bases from V and 7 from J; bases not matched to a gene: 15. This CDR3 is CASRADGQGGRNEQFF. The DNA of the CDR3 is TGTGCCAGCAGGGCTGATGGGCAGGGAGGGAGGAATGAGCAGTTCTTC.

This clone was picked up one time. DNA for the CDR3: TGTGCCAGCAGTTCATGGGGCGGGACAGACATACCACACCCTCGGTTCTTC. It yields the protein CASSSWGGTDIPHPRFF. The rearrangement links TRBV7-9 to TRBJ2-1, with D possibly being TRBD1 (7 bases). The V and J ends lost 6 bases and 15 bases respectively, with 33 bases between them. Germline-derived CDR1 and CDR2 are SEHNR and FQNEAQ (reference sequence). The CDR3 sequence is 17 residues long. Full variable domain (outside the CDR3, taken from reference TRBV7-9 and TRBJ2-1): DTGVSQNPRHKITKRGQNVTFRCDPISEHNRLYWYRQTLGQGPEFLTYFQNEAQLEKSRLLSDRFSAERPKGSFSTLEIQRTEQGDSAMYLCASSSWGGTDIPHPRFFGPGTRLTVL.

This clone was counted a few times. This sequence joins TRBV25-1 and TRBJ1-6; 8 nucleotides line up with TRBD1. V lost 4 bases to trimming and J lost 11 bases; unmatched junction nucleotides: 10. Germline CDR1 and CDR2: MGHDK and SYGVNS. The CDR3 loop spans 15 amino acids. The CDR3, as DNA: TGTGCCAGCAGTGCTATGGACAGGGTTCAGGCACCCCTCCACTTT. It translates to CASSAMDRVQAPLHF.

The V and J genes are TRBV7-9 and TRBJ1-1; D remains ambiguous. With 5 bases removed from V and 3 bases from J, the gap between germline ends came to 13 bases. Germline V lookup: CDR1 SEHNR, CDR2 FQNEAQ (reference sequence). This CDR3 contains 14 residues. The CDR3 coding sequence is TGTGCCAGCAGCCCACCTGGAGTGGACACTGAAGCTTTCTTT. It is translated as CASSPPGVDTEAFF.

V is TRBV7-9 and J is TRBJ2-1; 13 bases are a match to TRBD2. The CDR3 loop spans 18 amino acids. Germline V lookup: CDR1 SEHNR, CDR2 FQNEAQ (reference sequence). V dropped 5 bases and J dropped 4; count of bases not matched to a gene: 11. CDR3: CASSPGGGLAGLYNEQFF. CDR3 DNA: TGTGCCAGCAGCCCGGGGGGGGGACTAGCGGGGTTGTACAATGAGCAGTTCTTC.

The chain uses TRBV6-6 and TRBJ1-3, with D possibly matching TRBD1 (5 bases). With 10 bases removed from V and 3 bases from J, the gap between germline ends came to 13 bases. The CDR3 spans 13 residues. Germline-derived CDR1 and CDR2 are MNHNY and SVGAGI (reference sequence). CDR3 sequence (DNA): TGTGCCACCTTTTGGGGGGATGGAAACACCATATATTTT. It encodes CATFWGDGNTIYF.

This chain joins TRBV11-2 and TRBJ1-2; D perhaps matches TRBD1 (5 bases). Germline V gene lookup returns CDR1 SGHAT and CDR2 FQNNGV. Trimming pared 5 bases from V and 0 bases from J, leaving 16 bases between. CDR3 length: 16 amino acids. CDR3 protein: CASSTPGRDPNYGYTF. The CDR3 DNA reads TGTGCCAGCAGCACCCCTGGGCGGGACCCTAACTATGGCTACACCTTC.

V is TRBV6-1 and J is TRBJ2-7, with D maybe TRBD2 (5 bases). This CDR3 is built from 12 residues. The ends were cut back, 2 bases at V and 6 bases at J, with 8 bases in the middle. Germline V gene sequence: CDR1 MNHNS, CDR2 SASEGT. This chain's CDR3 is CASSERECEQYF. The CDR3 nucleotides are TGTGCCAGCAGTGAACGGGAATGCGAGCAGTACTTC.

This chain uses TRBV7-9 with TRBJ2-2, with a possible D match to TRBD1 (5 bases). The V gene lost 0 bases and the J gene lost 3 bases, with 11 bases spanning the gap. The CDR3 runs to 16 residues. Per germline, CDR1 SEHNR and CDR2 FQNEAQ (reference sequence). The CDR3 protein is CASSLAYQGDTGELFF. The DNA for the CDR3 is TGTGCCAGCAGCTTAGCTTATCAGGGCGACACCGGGGAGCTGTTTTTT.

The rearrangement joins TRBV11-2 to TRBJ2-3, with 7 bases fitting TRBD2. CDR1 is SGHAT and CDR2 is FQNNGV in the germline V gene. The CDR3 runs to 16 residues. The ends lost 5 bases at V and 0 bases at J; junction bases unmatched: 8. CDR3 nucleotide sequence: TGTGCCAGCAGCCCCTGGGTAGCGGGCAGCACAGATACGCAGTATTTT. Translated: CASSPWVAGSTDTQYF.

The chain links TRBV2 to TRBJ2-7, with D unclear. This CDR3 has 14 residues. In germline, CDR1 is SNHLY, CDR2 FYNNEI. Trimming left V 1 base short and J 0 bases short, with 7 bases between. Here the CDR3 reads CASSEDTLSYEQYF. The CDR3 DNA reads as TGTGCCAGCAGTGAAGACACCCTCTCCTACGAGCAGTACTTC.

This clone turned up a few times. This chain uses TRBV28 with TRBJ2-7; 10 nucleotides align to TRBD2. The length of the CDR3 is 15 residues. The V gene end was trimmed by 7 bases and the J gene end by 2 bases; junction bases not matched to a gene: 8. CDR1 MDHEN and CDR2 SYDVKM come from the germline V gene. DNA for the CDR3: TGTGCCAGCACCTCTCTAGCGGGGGATCCCTACGAGCAGTACTTC. As protein: CASTSLAGDPYEQYF.

This clone has a handful of counts. The CDR3 nucleotides are TGTGCCAGCAGCACTTTCTCCTACAATGAGCAGTTCTTC. It specifies CASSTFSYNEQFF. This rearrangement joins TRBV6-6 to TRBJ2-1; D is unresolved. Germline CDR1 is MNHNY and CDR2 is SVGAGI (reference sequence). CDR3 length: 13 amino acids. V was cut by 6 bases and J by 0 bases, with 6 bases left in between.

There are a few counts of this clone. The chain carries TRBV28 and TRBJ2-7, with 7 bases lining up with TRBD2. The length of the CDR3 is 18 residues. The V gene end was trimmed by 7 bases and the J gene end by 3 bases; junction bases not matched to a gene: 21. The V gene's germline CDR1 is MDHEN and CDR2 SYDVKM. CDR3 sequence: CASKLEGGFGTNVYEQYF. The CDR3 DNA sequence: TGTGCCAGCAAACTAGAAGGAGGGTTCGGGACTAATGTCTACGAGCAGTACTTC.